This TCR beta chain was identified in a study of shared clonotypes between healthy human individuals. Original data processing: Filtering differed because ImmunoSEQ produced junction-only sequences that carried no quality scores. Here immunoSEQ multiplex PCR was the method, and the copy in TCRdb shows in-frame clones only, minus some. V and J calls and clone size are as listed in that table; D and trimming were resolved from the DNA. The sample includes 800,000 to 1,200,000 clones, about 84% of them seen just once. V was clipped by 2 bases and J by 1 base, with 11 bases between them. The CDR3 totals 15 residues. Germline loops: CDR1 MNHEY, CDR2 SVGAGI.

The V and J genes are TRBV6-5 and TRBJ1-2; possibly TRBD1 for D (5 bases). The sample consisted of memory CD4+ T cells from PBMCs. This sample's subset: CD45RA-negative fraction. The clonotype comes from a man aged 18 to 30 in good health. Some clones in this sample may be carry-over from other donors' samples. The CDR3 sequence is CASSYGGGINYGYTF. For the CDR3, the DNA is TGTGCCAGCAGTTACGGCGGGGGAATTAACTATGGCTACACCTTC.